This T cell receptor (beta chain) stems from a study of early T cells in non-severe SARS-CoV-2 infection listed by TCRdb under 2021. Looking at the study overall: Because TCR sequencing was done on bulk RNA from unsorted whole blood, the alpha and beta chains could not be paired. What the study reported, not specific to this receptor: Matching against VDJdb was skewed toward anti-spike CD8 responses, likely underestimated virus-specific expansions, and missed private and CD4 specificities.

Libraries were made using 5' RACE. TCRdb lists the instrument as NextSeq 500. Unique molecular identifiers were attached to individual cDNA molecules in the TCR library protocol so that sequencing error and PCR bias could be corrected. Both TCR alpha and beta chains were sequenced, and tight co-correlation was observed between alpha and beta sequence abundances in each sample. In the original analysis: V gene, J gene and CDR3 annotation of TCR sequences was performed with Decombinator V4. TCRs were defined as expanded if a significant change between any two time points was detected under a Poisson model with p below 0.0001. TCR abundances were normalised to the total number of TCRs sequenced in each sample and reported as counts per million. TRAV1-2 paired with TRAJ12, TRAJ20 or TRAJ33 defined MAIT TCRs, while TRAV10 paired with TRAJ18 defined iNKT TCRs. VDJdb, accessed on 1 November 2021, was searched for TCRs annotated for CMV, EBV and SARS-CoV-2, and TCRs annotated for more than one antigen were excluded. Through fastp at Q25 and MiXCR, TCRdb rebuilt clones from the public reads, retaining in-frame beta chains. A single entry per CDR3 protein holds the most common genes and DNA from its merged rows. The V and J calls reflect TCRdb's pipeline rather than the authors' work. The sample table holds roughly 60,000 distinct CDR3 sequences, of which about 6.1% were seen once. The ten most abundant clones make up more than 5% of the sample.

About this clonotype itself: No antigen is known for it. The input lacks base qualities; no much larger clone sits a single base away.

From cysteine to phenylalanine, the CDR3 is 17 amino acids long. Just CDR3 DNA is preserved here, 51 bases in frame from base 1. From the germline V gene (reference sequence), CDR1 is LNHDA and CDR2 is SQIVND. The germline V and J ends show losses of 5 bases and 0 bases respectively, and no gene match explains 8 bases of the junction. The study was a case-control design nested within a healthcare worker cohort in London, UK, with weekly nasopharyngeal swab PCR tests and blood sampling. Healthcare workers were enrolled in the week of the UK lockdown, from 23 to 31 March 2020, and were followed every week for up to roughly 16 weeks.

The receptor was derived from an adult who was a healthcare worker with PCR-confirmed SARS-CoV-2 infection or an uninfected control (not recorded which). Material: whole blood, obtained at baseline. The receptor chain draws on TRBV19 and TRBJ1-5; 9 bases in the middle match TRBD1. CDR3 sequence: CASSSGRDRASNQPQHF. The sequenced DNA: TGTGCCAGTAGTTCGGGCCGGGACAGGGCTAGCAATCAGCCCCAGCATTTT.